A selection of T cell receptor beta chains follows, all from one sample in a study of T-cell reconstitution after alpha-beta-depleted transplantation in children. MiXCR, run by TCRdb on the PCR reads, gives a single entry per CDR3 protein. This sample carries a few hundred thousand distinct CDR3 sequences, approximately 20% of them seen once, and the ten largest clones take roughly 3.3%. The sample was PBMCs from the stem cell graft donor, taken from the stem cell graft. These receptors all stem from a human donor who donated a stem cell graft to a child with acute lymphoblastic leukemia. Both conserved end residues are part of each CDR3. D genes are given only for firm matches. For some rows the clone size is stated as once, few or many, or as a class when expanded; others skip it.

D: TRBD1; V: TRBV9; size: few; J: TRBJ2-7; DNA: TGTGCCAGCAGCGTAGCCGGGACAGGGGTCCGCTACGAGCAGTACTTC; CDR3: CASSVAGTGVRYEQYF
D: TRBD2; V: TRBV5-1; size: .; J: TRBJ2-5; DNA: TGCGCCAGCGGTTCTAGCGGGAACCCGGAAGAGACCCAGTACTTC; CDR3: CASGSSGNPEETQYF
D: .; V: TRBV5-1; size: .; J: TRBJ2-3; DNA: TGCGCCAGCAGCTTGGCTGGGACTCCCGATACGCAGTATTTT; CDR3: CASSLAGTPDTQYF
D: .; V: TRBV29-1; size: .; J: TRBJ2-1; DNA: TGCAGCGCCTCAAAGGGAGGGGGGTACAATGAGCAGTTCTTC; CDR3: CSASKGGGYNEQFF
D: .; V: TRBV27; size: few; J: TRBJ2-5; DNA: TGTGCCAGCAGTTTATCTCCCGGGGGAGAGACCCAGTACTTC; CDR3: CASSLSPGGETQYF
D: TRBD2; V: TRBV10-1; size: .; J: TRBJ2-3; DNA: TGCGCCAGCAGTCACGGGACTAGCGGGAGGGCTGCCAGCACAGATACGCAGTATTTT; CDR3: CASSHGTSGRAASTDTQYF
D: .; V: TRBV7-6; size: few; J: TRBJ2-7; DNA: TGTGCCAGCCGGGGTAGCGAAGGCGAGCAGTACTTC; CDR3: CASRGSEGEQYF
D: TRBD2; V: TRBV7-3; size: .; J: TRBJ2-3; DNA: TGTGCCAGCAGCGTACTAGCGGGAGGCGCAGATACGCAGTATTTT; CDR3: CASSVLAGGADTQYF
D: TRBD1; V: TRBV18; size: .; J: TRBJ2-5; DNA: TGTGCCAGCTCCCTTACTGGACAGGGCGAGACCCAGTACTTC; CDR3: CASSLTGQGETQYF
D: .; V: TRBV25-1; size: few; J: TRBJ1-2; DNA: TGTGCCAGCAGTGACCTGGGGGGAGTATATGGCTACACCTTC; CDR3: CASSDLGGVYGYTF
D: TRBD2; V: TRBV7-9; size: few; J: TRBJ2-3; DNA: TGTGCCAGCAGCCTAATAGCGGGATATTCGGATACGCAGTATTTT; CDR3: CASSLIAGYSDTQYF
D: .; V: TRBV12-3/TRBV12-4; size: once; J: TRBJ2-2; DNA: TGTGCCAGCAGTTTAGCAGATCTTACCGGGGAGCTGTTTTTT; CDR3: CASSLADLTGELFF
D: .; V: TRBV3-1; size: few; J: TRBJ1-6; DNA: TGTGCCAGCAGCCAGGGGGTATACTCCTATAATTCACCCCTCCACTTT; CDR3: CASSQGVYSYNSPLHF
D: .; V: TRBV3-1; size: once; J: TRBJ1-5; DNA: TGTGCCAGCAGCCAAGATAGTTACTATAGCAATCAGCCCCAGCATTTT; CDR3: CASSQDSYYSNQPQHF
D: .; V: TRBV21-1; size: .; J: TRBJ1-5; DNA: TGTGCCAGCAGCAAAGCTTTCCGGCCGGTAATTTTCCATAGCAATCAGCCCCAGCATTTT; CDR3: CASSKAFRPVIFHSNQPQHF
D: .; V: TRBV3-1; size: few; J: TRBJ2-3; DNA: TGTGCCAGCAGCCAAGACAGGGAGATGACAGATACGCAGTATTTT; CDR3: CASSQDREMTDTQYF
D: .; V: TRBV12-3/TRBV12-4; size: .; J: TRBJ2-5; DNA: TGTGCCAGCATCCCGGGACCAAGAGAGACCCAGTACTTC; CDR3: CASIPGPRETQYF
D: TRBD2; V: TRBV9; size: .; J: TRBJ2-2; DNA: TGTGCCAGCAGCGTAACTAGCGGGAGGGGTTCCGGGGAGCTGTTTTTT; CDR3: CASSVTSGRGSGELFF
D: TRBD2; V: TRBV10-3; size: .; J: TRBJ2-3; DNA: TGTGCCATCAGTGAGACCCCCGGGACTAGCGGGAGATATGATACGCAGTATTTT; CDR3: CAISETPGTSGRYDTQYF
D: TRBD2; V: TRBV27; size: .; J: TRBJ2-1; DNA: TGTGCCAGCAGGGAAGCGGGGACCTCCTACAATGAGCAGTTCTTC; CDR3: CASREAGTSYNEQFF
D: TRBD2; V: TRBV4-1; size: .; J: TRBJ2-3; DNA: TGCGCCAGCAGCCAACCTCGACTAGCGGGACCACCAGATACGCAGTATTTT; CDR3: CASSQPRLAGPPDTQYF
D: TRBD2; V: TRBV6-1; size: few; J: TRBJ2-1; DNA: TGTGCCAGCAGTACAACTAGCGGGAGGACCGCGAGCTCCTACAATGAGCAGTTCTTC; CDR3: CASSTTSGRTASSYNEQFF
D: TRBD1; V: TRBV12-3/TRBV12-4; size: few; J: TRBJ1-6; DNA: TGTGCCAGCAGTCGACAGGGGGCTTCACCCCTCCACTTT; CDR3: CASSRQGASPLHF